The clone carrying this T cell receptor (beta chain) was recorded only once. Its antigen is still unknown. These data originate in a study of shared clonotypes between healthy human individuals. Regarding the study as a whole: What naive subsets generally showed was a larger estimated richness than memory subsets showed. Non-shared clonotypes had lower generation probabilities than those shared by all four donors.

Sorted-subset replicate PCR reactions were performed with about 200 ng DNA, corresponding to tens of thousands of T cell genomes. Repertoires were generated with immunoSEQ multiplex PCR, while TCRdb's copy carries only in-frame clones and drops some. The repertoire consists of roughly 2 million clones, with 90% to 96% occurring once and the leading ten covering roughly 0.13%. Sequences were obtained from naive CD4+ T cells sorted from blood. Subset denoted: CD45RA+ positively selected. This sequence was found in a young man in good health.

The chain's CDR3 is CAWGGGGSSSGANVLTF. The CDR3 DNA is TGTGCCTGGGGCGGCGGTGGATCGAGCTCTGGGGCCAACGTCCTGACTTTC. The chain joins TRBV30 to TRBJ2-6; no clear D gene. The CDR3 length is 17 residues. V gave up 5 bases and J gave up 0 bases, with 17 bases separating them. CDR1 and CDR2 (germline): GTSNPN, SVGIG (reference sequence). The whole variable domain, filled in from reference TRBV30 and TRBJ2-6, reads SQTIHQWPATLVQPVGSPLSLECTVEGTSNPNLYWYRQAAGRGLQLLFYSVGIGQISSEVPQNLSASRPQDRQFILSSKKLLLSDSGFYLCAWGGGGSSSGANVLTFGAGSRLTVL.